This is a list of T cell receptor beta chains from one sample in a study of shared clonotypes between healthy human individuals. Measured with immunoSEQ multiplex PCR; TCRdb has only the in-frame clones, and not every one. The table includes under 1 million clones, around 93% detected once. Input material: naive CD8+ T cells sorted from blood. These receptors all stem from a man aged 25 to 40 in good health. The CDR3 runs from the conserved cysteine through the conserved F or W. The order of the fields is clone size, J gene, V gene, D gene, CDR3 DNA, CDR3 protein. The D gene is left open where the match is weak. Some rows mark clone size as missing; the rest say once, few, many or name a class of expanded clone.

size: .; J: TRBJ2-2; V: TRBV9; D: TRBD2; DNA: TGTGCCAGCAGCCCCCGGGAGGGGGCCGGGGAGCTGTTTTTT; CDR3: CASSPREGAGELFF
size: .; J: TRBJ2-2; V: TRBV25-1; D: .; DNA: TGTGCCAGCATCCCCCGCAACACCGGGGAGCTGTTTTTT; CDR3: CASIPRNTGELFF
size: .; J: TRBJ2-6; V: TRBV19; D: .; DNA: TGTGCCAGTAGTATTGGAGGCTCTGGGGCCAACGTCCTGACTTTC; CDR3: CASSIGGSGANVLTF
size: .; J: TRBJ2-1; V: TRBV2; D: .; DNA: TGTGCCAGCAACCCTGAGGAGTCACGGGGACTCAATTCCCACAATGAGCAGTTCTTC; CDR3: CASNPEESRGLNSHNEQFF
size: once; J: TRBJ1-1; V: TRBV29-1; D: .; DNA: TGCAGCGTTGATCAGGACACTTGGAACACTGAAGCTTTCTTT; CDR3: CSVDQDTWNTEAFF
size: few; J: TRBJ1-2; V: TRBV4-1; D: .; DNA: TGCGCCAGCAGCCAAGAGGCAGGCTATGGCTACACCTTC; CDR3: CASSQEAGYGYTF
size: .; J: TRBJ2-1; V: TRBV27; D: TRBD2; DNA: TGTGCCAGCAGTTACCTTCGGGGACTAGCACACAATGAGCAGTTCTTC; CDR3: CASSYLRGLAHNEQFF
size: .; J: TRBJ2-7; V: TRBV10-3; D: .; DNA: TGTGCCATCAGTAGATCTCCCGGGGTAAATAACGAGCAGTACTTC; CDR3: CAISRSPGVNNEQYF
size: .; J: TRBJ2-7; V: TRBV7-9; D: TRBD2; DNA: TGTGCCAGCAGCGGTCCGGGACTAGCGGGAGTAACCGAGCAGTACTTC; CDR3: CASSGPGLAGVTEQYF
size: .; J: TRBJ2-7; V: TRBV5-1; D: .; DNA: TGCGCCAGCAGCTTGGCCGGGACGGGCTACGAGCAGTACTTC; CDR3: CASSLAGTGYEQYF
size: .; J: TRBJ2-1; V: TRBV6-1; D: .; DNA: TGTGCCAGCAGTCCCCCTAGCTGGGGGGCCAATGAGCAGTTCTTC; CDR3: CASSPPSWGANEQFF
size: few; J: TRBJ2-7; V: TRBV28; D: .; DNA: TGTGCCAGCAGTCCGAGAATGACTCCCTCCTACGAGCAGTACTTC; CDR3: CASSPRMTPSYEQYF
size: .; J: TRBJ1-5; V: TRBV25-1; D: TRBD1; DNA: TGTGCCAGCCATCCGGTACAGGGGATCGGCAATCAGCCCCAGCATTTT; CDR3: CASHPVQGIGNQPQHF